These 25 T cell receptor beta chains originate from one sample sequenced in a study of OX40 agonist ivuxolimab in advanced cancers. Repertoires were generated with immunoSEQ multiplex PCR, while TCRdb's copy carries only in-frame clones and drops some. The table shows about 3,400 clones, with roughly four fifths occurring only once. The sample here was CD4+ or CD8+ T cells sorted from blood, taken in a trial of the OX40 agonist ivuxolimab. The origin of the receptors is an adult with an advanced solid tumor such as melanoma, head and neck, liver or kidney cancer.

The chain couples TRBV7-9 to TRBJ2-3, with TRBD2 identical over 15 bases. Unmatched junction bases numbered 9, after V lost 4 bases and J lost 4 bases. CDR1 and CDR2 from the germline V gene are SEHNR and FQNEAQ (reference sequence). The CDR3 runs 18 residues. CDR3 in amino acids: CASSSSPGLAGGSDTQYF. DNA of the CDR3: TGTGCCAGCAGCTCCTCCCCGGGACTAGCGGGGGGTTCAGATACGCAGTATTTT.

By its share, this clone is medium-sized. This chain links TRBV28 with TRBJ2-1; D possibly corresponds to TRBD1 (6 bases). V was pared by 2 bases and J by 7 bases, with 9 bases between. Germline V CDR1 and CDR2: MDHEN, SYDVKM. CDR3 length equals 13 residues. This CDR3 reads CASSLIQGNEQFF. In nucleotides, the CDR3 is TGTGCCAGCAGTTTAATACAGGGAAATGAGCAGTTCTTC.

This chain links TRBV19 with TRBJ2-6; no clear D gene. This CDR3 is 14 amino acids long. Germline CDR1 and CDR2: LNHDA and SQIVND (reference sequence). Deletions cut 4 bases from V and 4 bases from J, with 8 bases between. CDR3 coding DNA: TGTGCCAGTAGTAAAGGGTACGGGGCCAACGTCCTGACTTTC. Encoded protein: CASSKGYGANVLTF.

The CDR3 region has the DNA TGCGCCAGCAGTAGTTATGGCTTGATTAATGAGCAGTTCTTC. Protein: CASSSYGLINEQFF. The chain employs TRBV5-1 and TRBJ2-1; D unclear. Trimming took off 5 bases at V and 7 bases at J, with 16 bases between the two ends. The CDR3 spans 14 residues. Germline loops: CDR1 SGHRS, CDR2 YFSETQ. The full variable domain, in which reference TRBV5-1 and TRBJ2-1 provide the parts outside the CDR3, is KAGVTQTPRYLIKTRGQQVTLSCSPISGHRSVSWYQQTPGQGLQFLFEYFSETQRNKGNFPGRFSGRQFSNSRSEMNVSTLELGDSALYLCASSSYGLINEQFFGPGTRLTVL.

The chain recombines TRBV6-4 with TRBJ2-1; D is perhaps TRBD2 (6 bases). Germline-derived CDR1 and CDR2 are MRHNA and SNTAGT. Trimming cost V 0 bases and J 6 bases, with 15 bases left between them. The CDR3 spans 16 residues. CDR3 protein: CASSDSVGGMGNEQFF. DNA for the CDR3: TGTGCCAGCAGTGACTCGGTAGGCGGGATGGGCAATGAGCAGTTCTTC.

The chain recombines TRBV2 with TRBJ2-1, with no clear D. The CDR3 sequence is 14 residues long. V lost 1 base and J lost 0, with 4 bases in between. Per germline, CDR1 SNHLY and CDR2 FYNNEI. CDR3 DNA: TGTGCCAGCAGTGAAGTCGGCTCCTACAATGAGCAGTTCTTC. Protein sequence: CASSEVGSYNEQFF. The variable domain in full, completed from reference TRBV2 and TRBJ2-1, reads EPEVTQTPSHQVTQMGQEVILRCVPISNHLYFYWYRQILGQKVEFLVSFYNNEISEKSEIFDDQFSVERPDGSNFTLKIRSTKLEDSAMYFCASSEVGSYNEQFFGPGTRLTVL.

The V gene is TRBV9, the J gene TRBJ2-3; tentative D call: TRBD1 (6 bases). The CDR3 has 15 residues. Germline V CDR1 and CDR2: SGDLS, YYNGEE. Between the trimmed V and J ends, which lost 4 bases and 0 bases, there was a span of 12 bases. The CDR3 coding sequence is TGTGCCAGCAGCCCAACCGGGACAAGCACAGATACGCAGTATTTT. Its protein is CASSPTGTSTDTQYF.

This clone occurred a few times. Here the CDR3 DNA reads TGTGCCAGCAGTTTATCGCGGGCGGGAATCCACGAGCAGTACTTC. Its translation: CASSLSRAGIHEQYF. The chain is built from TRBV27 and TRBJ2-7; TRBD2 is a possible D gene (6 bases). From germline, CDR1 is MNHEY and CDR2 SMNVEV (reference sequence). There are 15 residues in the CDR3. The ends were cut back, 0 bases at V and 5 bases at J, with 14 bases in the middle.

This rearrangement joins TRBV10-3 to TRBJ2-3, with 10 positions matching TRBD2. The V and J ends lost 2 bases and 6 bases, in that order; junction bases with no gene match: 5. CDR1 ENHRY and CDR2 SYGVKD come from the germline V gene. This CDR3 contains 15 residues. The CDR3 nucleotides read TGTGCCATCAGTGAGGGGACTAGCGATTGGGATACGCAGTATTTT. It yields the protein CAISEGTSDWDTQYF.

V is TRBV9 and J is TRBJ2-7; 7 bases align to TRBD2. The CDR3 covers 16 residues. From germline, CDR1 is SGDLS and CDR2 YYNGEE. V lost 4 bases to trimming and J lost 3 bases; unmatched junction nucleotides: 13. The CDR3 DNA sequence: TGTGCCAGCAGCCTCTCCACCGGGACTATGCTCTACGAGCAGTACTTC. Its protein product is CASSLSTGTMLYEQYF. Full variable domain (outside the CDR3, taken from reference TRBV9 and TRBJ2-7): DSGVTQTPKHLITATGQRVTLRCSPRSGDLSVYWYQQSLDQGLQFLIQYYNGEERAKGNILERFSAQQFPDLHSELNLSSLELGDSALYFCASSLSTGTMLYEQYFGPGTRLTVT.

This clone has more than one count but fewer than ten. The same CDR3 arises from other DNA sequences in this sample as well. In DNA form, the CDR3 reads TGTGCCAGCAGCCAAGATCGAGGGGCGGGCAGCTCCTACGAGCAGTACTTC. Translating gives CASSQDRGAGSSYEQYF. V usage is TRBV14 and J usage is TRBJ2-7, with D possibly being TRBD1 or TRBD2 (5 bases each). V lost 0 bases and J lost 0, with 15 bases in between. The CDR3 runs 17 residues. Germline lookup yields CDR1 SGHDN and CDR2 FVKESK.

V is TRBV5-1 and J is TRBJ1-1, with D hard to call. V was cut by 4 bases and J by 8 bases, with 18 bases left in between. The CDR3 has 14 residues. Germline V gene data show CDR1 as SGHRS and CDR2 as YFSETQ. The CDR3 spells CASSPAPAQTEAFF. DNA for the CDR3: TGCGCCAGCAGCCCGGCCCCGGCACAAACAGAAGCTTTCTTT.

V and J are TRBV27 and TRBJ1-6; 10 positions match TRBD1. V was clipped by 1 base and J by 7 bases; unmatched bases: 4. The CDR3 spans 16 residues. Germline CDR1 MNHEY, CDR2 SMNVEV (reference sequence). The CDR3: CASSLYGQGDNSPLHF. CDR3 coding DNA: TGTGCCAGCAGTTTATACGGACAGGGGGACAATTCACCCCTCCACTTT.

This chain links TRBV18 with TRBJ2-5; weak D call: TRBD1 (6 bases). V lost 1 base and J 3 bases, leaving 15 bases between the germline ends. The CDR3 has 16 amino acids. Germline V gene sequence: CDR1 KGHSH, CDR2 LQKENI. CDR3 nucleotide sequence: TGTGCCAGCTCACCACTCGGGACACGGCAGAAAGAGACCCAGTACTTC. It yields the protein CASSPLGTRQKETQYF.

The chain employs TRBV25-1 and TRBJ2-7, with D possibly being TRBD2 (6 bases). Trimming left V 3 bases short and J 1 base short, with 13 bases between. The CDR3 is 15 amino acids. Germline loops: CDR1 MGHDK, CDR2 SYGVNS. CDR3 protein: CASSDLGLPSYEQYF. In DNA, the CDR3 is TGTGCCAGCAGTGACCTCGGACTACCTTCCTACGAGCAGTACTTC.

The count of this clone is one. In DNA, the CDR3 is TGCGCCAGCAGTGAGTCGACAAACCCCTGGCCCCCTAATGAGCAGTTCTTC. This sequence encodes CASSESTNPWPPNEQFF. The gene calls are TRBV10-2 and TRBJ2-1; unclear D gene. The germline V gene has CDR1 WSHSY and CDR2 SAAADI. V was pared by 0 bases and J by 7 bases, with 19 bases between. CDR3 length equals 17 residues.

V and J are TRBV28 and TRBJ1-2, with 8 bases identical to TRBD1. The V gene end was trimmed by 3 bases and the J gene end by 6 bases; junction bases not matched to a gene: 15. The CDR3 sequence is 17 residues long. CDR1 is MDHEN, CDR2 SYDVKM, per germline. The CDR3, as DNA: TGTGCCAGCAGTTTCCAGGGGGCAGCGGGTAATTTCAATGGCTACACCTTC. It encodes CASSFQGAAGNFNGYTF.

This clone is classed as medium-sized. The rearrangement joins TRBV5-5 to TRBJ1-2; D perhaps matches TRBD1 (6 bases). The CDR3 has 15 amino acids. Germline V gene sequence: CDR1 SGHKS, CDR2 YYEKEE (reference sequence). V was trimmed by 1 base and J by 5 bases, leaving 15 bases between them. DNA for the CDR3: TGTGCCAGCAGCTTGTGGGGGGGCGCCCGATATGGCTACACCTTC. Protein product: CASSLWGGARYGYTF.

The CDR3 sequence: CASTVQGSADTQYF. As DNA, the CDR3 is TGTGCCAGCACCGTCCAGGGCTCGGCAGATACGCAGTATTTT. The V call is TRBV27, the J call TRBJ2-3; a weak D match, TRBD1 (5 bases). Germline values: CDR1 MNHEY, CDR2 SMNVEV (reference sequence). Trimming took off 7 bases at V and 4 bases at J, with 15 bases between the two ends. The CDR3 runs 14 residues.

The CDR3: CASSYTGSSNTGELFF. The CDR3 DNA is TGTGCCAGCAGCTATACAGGGTCCTCGAACACCGGGGAGCTGTTTTTT. The genes are TRBV5-8 and TRBJ2-2, with TRBD1 as a possible D gene (6 bases). The V gene's germline CDR1 is SGHTS and CDR2 YDEGEE. CDR3 length: 16 amino acids. Trimming removed 3 bases at V and 0 bases at J, with 12 bases between.

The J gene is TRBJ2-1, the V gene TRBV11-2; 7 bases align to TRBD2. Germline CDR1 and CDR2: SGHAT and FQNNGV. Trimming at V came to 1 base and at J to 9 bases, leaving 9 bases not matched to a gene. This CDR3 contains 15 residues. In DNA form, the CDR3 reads TGTGCCAGCAGCTTAGGGCTGGGGCTAGCGGTTGAGCAGTTCTTC. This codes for CASSLGLGLAVEQFF.

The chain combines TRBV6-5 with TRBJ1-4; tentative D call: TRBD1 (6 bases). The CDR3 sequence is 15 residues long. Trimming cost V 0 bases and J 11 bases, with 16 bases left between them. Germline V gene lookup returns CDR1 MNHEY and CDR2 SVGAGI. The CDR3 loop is CASSYSDGQRGKLFF. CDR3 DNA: TGTGCCAGCAGTTACTCTGATGGGCAGAGGGGGAAACTGTTTTTT.

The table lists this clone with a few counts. CDR3 in amino acids: CASSGHTNYGYTF. The CDR3, as DNA: TGTGCCAGTAGCGGACACACTAACTATGGCTACACCTTC. The rearrangement uses TRBV19 and TRBJ1-2, with D possibly matching TRBD1 (5 bases). The CDR3 runs 13 residues. V gave up 6 bases and J gave up 0 bases, with 8 bases separating them. Germline CDR1 LNHDA, CDR2 SQIVND (reference sequence).

The CDR3 protein is CASSYKLAGYNEQFF. The CDR3 DNA reads as TGTGCCAGCAGTTACAAGCTAGCGGGATACAATGAGCAGTTCTTC. The rearrangement links TRBV6-5 to TRBJ2-1, with 9 positions matching TRBD2. Per the germline V gene, CDR1 is MNHEY and CDR2 is SVGAGI. The V segment lost 2 bases and the J segment 4 bases; nucleotides outside the gene matches: 3. The CDR3 spans 15 residues.

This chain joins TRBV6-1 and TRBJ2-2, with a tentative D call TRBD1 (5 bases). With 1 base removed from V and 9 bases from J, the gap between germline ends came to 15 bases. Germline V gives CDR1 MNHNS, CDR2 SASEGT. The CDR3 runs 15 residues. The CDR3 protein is CASSEGHRTGRELFF. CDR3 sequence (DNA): TGTGCCAGCAGTGAAGGGCACCGAACAGGCAGGGAGCTGTTTTTT.